This TCR beta chain was sequenced during a study of cytotoxic CD8 clonotypes in ibrutinib-treated CLL. Study results and caveats: Clonality went up at ibrutinib response and then declined back toward baseline at progression. Rare overall, public clonotypes shrank or held steady under therapy.

A remark on this clone: Its antigen is currently unknown.

TCRdb's table, derived via immunoSEQ multiplex PCR, lists solely in-frame clones and lacks some. Of more than 200,000 clones listed, about four fifths were seen once; the top ten hold about an eighth. CDR3 length: 15 residues. Deletions cut 2 bases from V and 6 bases from J, with 14 bases between. Germline CDR1 reads MGHDK; CDR2 reads SYGVNS. This material consisted of PBMCs, taken after 12 months of ibrutinib treatment. V is TRBV25-1 and J is TRBJ2-1; D possibly corresponds to TRBD2 (7 bases). The receptor was derived from a human donor with chronic lymphocytic leukemia. In DNA form, the CDR3 reads TGTGCCAGCAGTGAACGGGGGGCCACCCCCAATGAGCAGTTCTTC. Amino acid sequence: CASSERGATPNEQFF.